This TCR beta chain was identified during a study of beta chain features in type 1 diabetes. General study points: Across all four CD4+ subsets, people with type 1 diabetes showed modestly shorter TCRB CDR3s.

This CDR3 spans 11 amino acids. Germline assignment: CDR1 SQVTM and CDR2 ANQGSEA. Trimming pared 6 bases from V and 7 bases from J, leaving 11 bases between. A few counts support this clone. The antigen remains undetermined. A CD45RO/CCR7/CD25/CD127/CD95/CD27 panel sorted naive, central memory, regulatory and stem cell-like memory CD4+ cells. Post-sort purity exceeded 95% for all sorted populations. Of the isolated RNA, all was reverse transcribed, and so the sequenced material was expressed TCRB transcripts. Profiled with immunoSEQ multiplex PCR; TCRdb holds only in-frame clones, not every one. The sample shows some 170,000 clones, roughly 63% of them seen only once.

The sequenced material came from naive CD4+ T cells from blood. V gene TRBV29-1 combines with J gene TRBJ2-3; unclear D gene. The receptor was derived from a man between 25 and 39 years old with type 1 diabetes. The CDR3 sequence is CSVEPPYTQYF. CDR3 DNA sequence: TGCAGCGTGGAACCGCCGTATACGCAGTATTTT.